This is a list of T cell receptor beta chains from one sample in a study of T cell repertoires in cytomegalovirus infection. TCRdb reprocessed the reads via MiXCR and lists one record per CDR3 protein. The sample consists of 630,000 or so distinct CDR3 sequences, about 24% of them appearing once. Sequenced material: CD8+ T cells from PBMCs. Source of these receptors: a human donor in good health (CMV status not recorded). Some clones in this sample may be carry-over from other donors' samples. The CDR3 runs from the conserved cysteine through the conserved F or W. The D gene is left open where the match is weak. Rows give clone size only sometimes, using once, few, many, or a class for an expanded clone.

j_gene: TRBJ2-3; d_gene: NA; v_gene: TRBV28; abundance: NA; CDR3aa: CASSDRDISTDTQYF; CDR3nt: TGTGCCAGCAGCGACCGGGACATTAGCACAGATACGCAGTATTTT
j_gene: TRBJ1-1; d_gene: NA; v_gene: TRBV20-1; abundance: NA; CDR3aa: CSARDGREGSEAFF; CDR3nt: TGCAGTGCTAGAGATGGAAGGGAGGGCTCTGAAGCTTTCTTT
j_gene: TRBJ2-2; d_gene: NA; v_gene: TRBV6-2/TRBV6-3; abundance: many; CDR3aa: CASSYPRGGPGELFF; CDR3nt: TGTGCCAGCAGTTACCCTCGAGGAGGGCCCGGGGAGCTGTTTTTT
j_gene: TRBJ2-2; d_gene: NA; v_gene: TRBV27; abundance: few; CDR3aa: CASSLSWSNTGELFF; CDR3nt: TGTGCCAGCAGTTTGTCCTGGTCGAACACCGGGGAGCTGTTTTTT
j_gene: TRBJ2-1; d_gene: TRBD2; v_gene: TRBV7-9; abundance: NA; CDR3aa: CASSLVAGHNEQFF; CDR3nt: TGTGCCAGCAGCTTAGTAGCGGGGCACAATGAGCAGTTCTTC
j_gene: TRBJ2-7; d_gene: TRBD1; v_gene: TRBV6-2/TRBV6-3; abundance: few; CDR3aa: CASSYSLLTGEYYEQYF; CDR3nt: TGTGCCAGCAGTTACTCGTTGCTCACAGGGGAATACTACGAGCAGTACTTC
j_gene: TRBJ1-5; d_gene: NA; v_gene: TRBV6-6; abundance: once; CDR3aa: CTSGVDSLRGQPQHF; CDR3nt: TGTACCAGCGGCGTGGACAGCCTTAGGGGTCAGCCCCAGCATTTT
j_gene: TRBJ2-3; d_gene: TRBD2; v_gene: TRBV20-1; abundance: NA; CDR3aa: CSARVTGTSVPDTQYF; CDR3nt: TGCAGTGCTAGGGTGACCGGGACTAGCGTACCAGATACGCAGTATTTT
j_gene: TRBJ1-1; d_gene: NA; v_gene: TRBV7-9; abundance: few; CDR3aa: CASILEEGSVGAFF; CDR3nt: TGTGCCAGCATCCTAGAGGAGGGGAGTGTGGGGGCTTTCTTT
j_gene: TRBJ2-5; d_gene: NA; v_gene: TRBV7-2; abundance: NA; CDR3aa: CASSDSPETGGQETQYF; CDR3nt: TGTGCCAGCAGCGACTCCCCAGAGACCGGGGGACAAGAGACCCAGTACTTC
j_gene: TRBJ1-5; d_gene: NA; v_gene: TRBV4-3; abundance: NA; CDR3aa: CASSQDRRGNQPQHF; CDR3nt: TGCGCCAGCAGCCAAGATAGGCGTGGCAATCAGCCCCAGCATTTT
j_gene: TRBJ2-5; d_gene: NA; v_gene: TRBV7-9; abundance: few; CDR3aa: CASTHEGQETQYF; CDR3nt: TGTGCCAGCACCCATGAGGGCCAAGAGACCCAGTACTTC
j_gene: TRBJ1-4; d_gene: NA; v_gene: TRBV12-3/TRBV12-4; abundance: many; CDR3aa: CASTGHRNTATNEKLFF; CDR3nt: TGTGCCAGCACCGGGCACAGGAATACCGCAACTAATGAAAAACTGTTTTTT
j_gene: TRBJ2-5; d_gene: NA; v_gene: TRBV2; abundance: many; CDR3aa: CASSDESPPAQETQYF; CDR3nt: TGTGCCAGCAGTGATGAGTCGCCCCCAGCCCAAGAGACCCAGTACTTC
j_gene: TRBJ2-7; d_gene: NA; v_gene: TRBV7-6; abundance: once; CDR3aa: CVSSDDSTYEQYF; CDR3nt: TGTGTCAGCAGCGACGACAGCACCTACGAGCAGTACTTC
j_gene: TRBJ1-1; d_gene: NA; v_gene: TRBV19; abundance: few; CDR3aa: CASSIGTADTEAFF; CDR3nt: TGTGCCAGTAGTATAGGGACTGCGGACACTGAAGCTTTCTTT
j_gene: TRBJ2-1; d_gene: NA; v_gene: TRBV5-1; abundance: few; CDR3aa: CASSLDRGEQFF; CDR3nt: TGCGCCAGCAGCTTGGATCGGGGCGAGCAGTTCTTC
j_gene: TRBJ2-7; d_gene: NA; v_gene: TRBV4-3; abundance: NA; CDR3aa: CASSQDAGTSSYEQYF; CDR3nt: TGCGCCAGCAGCCAAGATGCGGGTACGAGCTCCTACGAGCAGTACTTC
j_gene: TRBJ2-5; d_gene: TRBD2; v_gene: TRBV28; abundance: many; CDR3aa: CASSLLLAGGLADGSQYF; CDR3nt: TGTGCCAGCAGTTTACTACTAGCGGGGGGGCTCGCGGATGGGTCCCAGTACTTC
j_gene: TRBJ2-1; d_gene: TRBD2; v_gene: TRBV20-1; abundance: NA; CDR3aa: CSADYRGGGSYEQFF; CDR3nt: TGCAGTGCGGATTACCGGGGGGGCGGATCCTATGAGCAGTTCTTC
j_gene: TRBJ1-1; d_gene: NA; v_gene: TRBV4-1; abundance: NA; CDR3aa: CASSQWDGAEAFF; CDR3nt: TGCGCCAGCAGCCAGTGGGATGGTGCTGAAGCTTTCTTT
j_gene: TRBJ2-5; d_gene: NA; v_gene: TRBV6-5; abundance: many; CDR3aa: CASSYFSRAVETQYF; CDR3nt: TGTGCCAGCAGTTATTTTAGCAGGGCAGTGGAGACCCAGTACTTC
j_gene: TRBJ1-2; d_gene: TRBD1; v_gene: TRBV7-9; abundance: NA; CDR3aa: CASSGTGPYYGYTF; CDR3nt: TGTGCCAGCTCCGGGACAGGGCCTTACTATGGCTACACCTTC
j_gene: TRBJ1-4; d_gene: NA; v_gene: TRBV20-1; abundance: NA; CDR3aa: CSARSVINEKLFF; CDR3nt: TGCAGTGCTAGAAGTGTTATTAATGAAAAACTGTTTTTT
j_gene: TRBJ1-5; d_gene: NA; v_gene: TRBV15; abundance: NA; CDR3aa: CATSRDRVTNQPQHF; CDR3nt: TGTGCCACCAGCAGAGATCGGGTAACCAATCAGCCCCAGCATTTT
j_gene: TRBJ1-2; d_gene: NA; v_gene: TRBV6-5; abundance: NA; CDR3aa: CASLTRGGAGYGYTF; CDR3nt: TGTGCCAGCCTCACTCGGGGGGGGGCAGGCTATGGCTACACCTTC
j_gene: TRBJ2-4; d_gene: NA; v_gene: TRBV2; abundance: NA; CDR3aa: CASRQTGGKNIQYF; CDR3nt: TGTGCCAGCAGGCAGACAGGTGGTAAAAACATTCAGTACTTC
j_gene: TRBJ2-3; d_gene: NA; v_gene: TRBV4-1; abundance: many; CDR3aa: CASSQGRGVTDTQYF; CDR3nt: TGCGCCAGCAGCCAAGGACGCGGGGTCACAGATACGCAGTATTTT
j_gene: TRBJ2-2; d_gene: NA; v_gene: TRBV7-6; abundance: many; CDR3aa: CASSLEWPTGELFF; CDR3nt: TGTGCCAGCAGCTTAGAATGGCCCACCGGGGAGCTGTTTTTT
j_gene: TRBJ1-4; d_gene: NA; v_gene: TRBV7-8; abundance: many; CDR3aa: CASSLDGGTNEKLFF; CDR3nt: TGTGCCAGCAGCTTAGATGGAGGAACTAATGAAAAACTGTTTTTT
j_gene: TRBJ2-1; d_gene: NA; v_gene: TRBV24-1; abundance: many; CDR3aa: CATSIRVRDRQDSSYNEQFF; CDR3nt: TGTGCCACCAGTATACGGGTCCGCGACAGGCAAGATAGCTCCTACAATGAGCAGTTCTTC
j_gene: TRBJ2-5; d_gene: TRBD1; v_gene: TRBV18; abundance: NA; CDR3aa: CASSSPDRAETQYF; CDR3nt: TGTGCCAGCTCATCGCCGGACAGGGCAGAGACCCAGTACTTC
j_gene: TRBJ1-2; d_gene: TRBD1; v_gene: TRBV4-2; abundance: NA; CDR3aa: CASSQDGGGGGYTF; CDR3nt: TGTGCCAGCAGCCAAGATGGAGGGGGCGGCGGCTACACCTTC
j_gene: TRBJ1-6; d_gene: NA; v_gene: TRBV7-9; abundance: many; CDR3aa: CASTNNSYNSPLHF; CDR3nt: TGTGCCAGCACCAACAATTCCTATAATTCACCCCTCCACTTT
j_gene: TRBJ2-5; d_gene: NA; v_gene: TRBV28; abundance: NA; CDR3aa: CANADSRDRQETQYF; CDR3nt: TGTGCCAATGCGGACAGCAGGGACCGCCAAGAGACCCAGTACTTC
j_gene: TRBJ2-5; d_gene: TRBD2; v_gene: TRBV12-3/TRBV12-4; abundance: NA; CDR3aa: CASSSESVPKGTRWRQETQYF; CDR3nt: TGTGCCAGCAGTAGCGAATCCGTACCCAAAGGGACTAGGTGGAGACAAGAGACCCAGTACTTC
j_gene: TRBJ2-2; d_gene: NA; v_gene: TRBV7-2; abundance: many; CDR3aa: CASSLDSYTGELFF; CDR3nt: TGTGCCAGCAGCCTTGACAGCTACACCGGGGAGCTGTTTTTT
j_gene: TRBJ1-1; d_gene: TRBD1; v_gene: TRBV29-1; abundance: NA; CDR3aa: CSASTGGNTEAFF; CDR3nt: TGCAGCGCGTCGACAGGGGGAAACACTGAAGCTTTCTTT
j_gene: TRBJ1-6; d_gene: NA; v_gene: TRBV7-8; abundance: NA; CDR3aa: CASSHPRSGEAYNSPLHF; CDR3nt: TGTGCCAGCAGCCACCCACGCTCCGGGGAAGCCTATAATTCACCCCTCCACTTT
j_gene: TRBJ2-5; d_gene: NA; v_gene: TRBV2; abundance: NA; CDR3aa: CASSASGDRPALDVTQYF; CDR3nt: TGTGCCAGCAGTGCCTCCGGAGACAGGCCCGCCCTGGATGTGACCCAGTACTTC
j_gene: TRBJ2-1; d_gene: NA; v_gene: TRBV7-2; abundance: many; CDR3aa: CASSPTGFEQFF; CDR3nt: TGTGCCAGCAGCCCTACAGGGTTTGAGCAGTTCTTC
j_gene: TRBJ2-1; d_gene: NA; v_gene: TRBV6-6; abundance: NA; CDR3aa: CANSYSQGVKQFF; CDR3nt: TGTGCCAACAGTTACTCTCAGGGCGTAAAGCAGTTCTTC
j_gene: TRBJ2-5; d_gene: NA; v_gene: TRBV7-6; abundance: NA; CDR3aa: CASSLGSEIIQETQYF; CDR3nt: TGTGCCAGCAGCTTAGGTTCAGAGATCATACAAGAGACCCAGTACTTC
j_gene: TRBJ2-3; d_gene: NA; v_gene: TRBV24-1; abundance: NA; CDR3aa: CATSDLESENTQYF; CDR3nt: TGTGCCACCAGTGATTTAGAGTCGGAAAATACGCAGTATTTT
j_gene: TRBJ1-3; d_gene: NA; v_gene: TRBV29-1; abundance: NA; CDR3aa: CSVEVGGVFAGNTIYF; CDR3nt: TGCAGCGTTGAGGTTGGGGGAGTCTTCGCTGGAAACACCATATATTTT
j_gene: TRBJ2-3; d_gene: TRBD2; v_gene: TRBV29-1; abundance: few; CDR3aa: CSVDPGGGQYF; CDR3nt: TGCAGCGTTGACCCGGGGGGAGGGCAGTATTTT
j_gene: TRBJ2-2; d_gene: NA; v_gene: TRBV7-9; abundance: many; CDR3aa: CASSPPGKTKNTGELFF; CDR3nt: TGTGCCAGCAGCCCGCCCGGGAAGACTAAAAACACCGGGGAGCTGTTTTTT
j_gene: TRBJ1-2; d_gene: NA; v_gene: TRBV10-3; abundance: NA; CDR3aa: CAIGTLVGYGYTF; CDR3nt: TGTGCCATAGGGACGCTGGTGGGCTATGGCTACACCTTC
j_gene: TRBJ2-1; d_gene: NA; v_gene: TRBV12-3/TRBV12-4; abundance: NA; CDR3aa: CASRPSGGLSYNEQFF; CDR3nt: TGTGCCAGCCGCCCTTCCGGGGGCCTCTCCTACAATGAGCAGTTCTTC
j_gene: TRBJ1-4; d_gene: TRBD1; v_gene: TRBV27; abundance: NA; CDR3aa: CASGGQGTNEKLFF; CDR3nt: TGTGCCAGCGGCGGACAGGGGACTAATGAAAAACTGTTTTTT
j_gene: TRBJ2-3; d_gene: TRBD1; v_gene: TRBV7-9; abundance: many; CDR3aa: CASRVTGGTGTDTQYF; CDR3nt: TGTGCCAGCAGGGTTACAGGGGGGACGGGCACAGATACGCAGTATTTT
j_gene: TRBJ2-5; d_gene: NA; v_gene: TRBV7-2; abundance: many; CDR3aa: CASSLDWALQETQYF; CDR3nt: TGTGCCAGCAGCTTAGATTGGGCACTCCAAGAGACCCAGTACTTC
j_gene: TRBJ2-5; d_gene: NA; v_gene: TRBV7-8; abundance: NA; CDR3aa: CVSVKERSKRPQYF; CDR3nt: TGTGTCAGCGTAAAGGAAAGATCCAAGAGACCCCAGTACTTC
j_gene: TRBJ2-1; d_gene: NA; v_gene: TRBV29-1; abundance: NA; CDR3aa: CSVEGFRGSYNEQFF; CDR3nt: TGCAGCGTTGAAGGGTTCCGGGGCTCCTACAATGAGCAGTTCTTC